This TCR beta chain was sequenced for a study of blood T cell repertoires in COVID-19. Study overall: Sites across the United States, Italy and Spain contributed samples from acute and convalescent COVID-19.

The assay was immunoSEQ multiplex PCR, and TCRdb's table has in-frame clones only and misses some. In the table there are 250,000 to 300,000 clones, under 90% of which are singletons. There are 16 residues in the CDR3. Trimming removed 3 bases from V and 4 bases from J; junction bases left unmatched: 9. CDR1 is SGHDT, CDR2 YYEEEE, per germline. The rearrangement links TRBV5-6 to TRBJ2-1, with 8 bases fitting TRBD2. Sequenced sample: peripheral blood. The TCR sequence derives from a woman aged 25 to 39 with COVID-19, enrolled during active disease. CDR3 protein: CASSWRVAGSYNEQFF. The CDR3 DNA reads as TGTGCCAGCAGCTGGAGGGTAGCGGGGAGTTACAATGAGCAGTTCTTC.